This T cell receptor beta chain was obtained from a study of OX40 agonist ivuxolimab in advanced cancers. Germline CDR1 reads SGHTA; CDR2 reads FQGNSA. With 1 base removed from V and 8 bases from J, the gap between germline ends came to 12 bases. This CDR3 comprises 13 residues. Some clones are missing from TCRdb's copy, which holds only in-frame ones; the method was immunoSEQ multiplex PCR. The repertoire has 40,000 to 60,000 clones, around nine tenths of them found once; the top ten carry less than 2.5%. This chain uses TRBV7-2 with TRBJ2-7; D is unclear. The receptor was isolated from an adult with an advanced solid tumor such as melanoma, head and neck, liver or kidney cancer. Specimen: CD4+ or CD8+ T cells sorted from blood, collected in a trial of the OX40 agonist ivuxolimab. The CDR3 here is CASSLGSVVQQYF. CDR3 coding DNA: TGTGCCAGCAGCTTAGGGAGTGTAGTTCAGCAGTACTTC. Combining the CDR3 with reference TRBV7-2 and TRBJ2-7 gives the whole variable domain GAGVSQSPSNKVTEKGKDVELRCDPISGHTALYWYRQSLGQGLEFLIYFQGNSAPDKSGLPSDRFSAERTGGSVSTLTIQRTQQEDSAVYLCASSLGSVVQQYFGPGTRLTVT.